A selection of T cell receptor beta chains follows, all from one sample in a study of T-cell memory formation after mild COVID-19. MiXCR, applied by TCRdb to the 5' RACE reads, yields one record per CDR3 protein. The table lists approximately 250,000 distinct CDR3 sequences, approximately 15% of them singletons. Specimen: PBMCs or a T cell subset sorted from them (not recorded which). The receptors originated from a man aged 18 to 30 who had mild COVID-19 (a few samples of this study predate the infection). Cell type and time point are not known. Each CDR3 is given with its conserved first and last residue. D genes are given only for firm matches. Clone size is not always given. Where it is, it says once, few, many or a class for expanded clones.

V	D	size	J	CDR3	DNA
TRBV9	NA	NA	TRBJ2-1	CASSVVRGSYNEQFF	TGTGCCAGCAGCGTAGTGCGGGGTTCCTACAATGAGCAGTTCTTC
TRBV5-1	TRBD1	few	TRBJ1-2	CASRFGQGVYGYTF	TGCGCCAGCAGATTCGGGCAGGGGGTCTATGGCTACACCTTC
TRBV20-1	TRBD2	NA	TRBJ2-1	CSARLAGGREQFF	TGCAGTGCTAGACTAGCGGGGGGAAGGGAGCAGTTCTTC
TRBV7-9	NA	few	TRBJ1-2	CASSLAAGDGYTF	TGTGCCAGCAGCTTAGCGGCGGGAGACGGCTACACCTTC
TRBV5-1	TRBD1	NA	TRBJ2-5	CASSYGTGRETQYF	TGCGCCAGCAGCTACGGGACAGGGAGAGAGACCCAGTACTTC
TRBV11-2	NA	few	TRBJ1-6	CASSLGGLLSALHF	TGTGCCAGCAGCTTAGGGGGGCTGTTGAGCGCTCTCCACTTT
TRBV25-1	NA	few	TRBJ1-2	CASFRGTGYTF	TGTGCCAGCTTCAGGGGTACTGGCTACACCTTC
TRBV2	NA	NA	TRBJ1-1	CASSRTSEAFF	TGTGCCAGCAGTCGAACGAGTGAAGCTTTCTTT
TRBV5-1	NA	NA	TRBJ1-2	CASSAVNYGYTF	TGCGCCAGCAGCGCGGTTAACTATGGCTACACCTTC
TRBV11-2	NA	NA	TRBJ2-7	CASRLGVYEQYF	TGTGCCAGCAGATTAGGGGTCTACGAGCAGTACTTC
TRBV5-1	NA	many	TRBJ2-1	CASSLLGQYNEQFF	TGCGCCAGCAGCTTGCTAGGACAGTACAATGAGCAGTTCTTC
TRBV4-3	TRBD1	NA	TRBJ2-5	CASSPTGGGLVETQYF	TGCGCCAGCAGCCCTACAGGGGGCGGATTAGTAGAGACCCAGTACTTC
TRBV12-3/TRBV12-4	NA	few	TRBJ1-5	CASSSGTSSNQPQHF	TGTGCCAGCAGTTCGGGGACGTCAAGCAATCAGCCCCAGCATTTT
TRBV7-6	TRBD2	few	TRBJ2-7	CASSLDSGGNTNEQYF	TGTGCCAGCAGCTTAGATTCGGGGGGTAACACAAACGAGCAGTACTTC
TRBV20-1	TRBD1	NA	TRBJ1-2	CSARGSGTGYGYTF	TGCAGTGCTCGAGGCTCCGGGACAGGATATGGCTACACCTTC
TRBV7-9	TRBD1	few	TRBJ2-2	CASSPGQARTGELFF	TGTGCCAGCAGCCCAGGACAGGCTCGAACCGGGGAGCTGTTTTTT
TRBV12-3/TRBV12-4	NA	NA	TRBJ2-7	CASSPTGESYEQYF	TGTGCCAGCAGTCCAACCGGGGAGTCCTACGAGCAGTACTTC
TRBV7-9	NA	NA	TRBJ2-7	CASSSGLQYEQYF	TGTGCCAGCAGCTCGGGTCTCCAATACGAGCAGTACTTC
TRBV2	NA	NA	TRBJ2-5	CASSDRRRQETQYF	TGTGCCAGCAGTGACCGACGAAGACAAGAGACCCAGTACTTC
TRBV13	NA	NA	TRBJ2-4	CASSASRQGYYLKNIQYF	TGTGCCAGCAGCGCCTCGAGGCAGGGTTACTATCTGAAAAACATTCAGTACTTC
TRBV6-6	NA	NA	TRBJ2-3	CASHWSGSSTDTQYF	TGTGCCAGCCATTGGAGCGGCTCTAGCACAGATACGCAGTATTTT
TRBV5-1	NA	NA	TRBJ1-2	CASSLGDLNYGYTF	TGCGCCAGCAGCTTGGGGGACCTTAACTATGGCTACACCTTC
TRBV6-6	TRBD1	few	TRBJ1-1	CASRQTGSTNTEAFF	TGTGCCAGCAGGCAGACAGGGTCTACGAACACTGAAGCTTTCTTT
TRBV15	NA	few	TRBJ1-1	CATSRVDGYIVAFF	TGTGCCACCAGCAGAGTAGACGGGTATATAGTTGCTTTCTTT
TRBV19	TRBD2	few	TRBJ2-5	CASSKAGFETQYF	TGTGCCAGTAGTAAAGCGGGGTTTGAGACCCAGTACTTC
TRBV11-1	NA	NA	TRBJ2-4	CASSISGAENIQYF	TGTGCCAGCAGTATCTCAGGGGCGGAAAACATTCAGTACTTC
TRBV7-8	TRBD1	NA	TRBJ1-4	CASSKTGTGHEKLFF	TGTGCCAGCAGCAAAACCGGGACAGGCCATGAAAAACTGTTTTTT